The 5 T cell receptor beta chains listed next were all sequenced from one sample in a study of glioma-infiltrating T cells after dendritic cell vaccination. The assay was immunoSEQ multiplex PCR, and TCRdb's table has in-frame clones only and misses some. Of more than 95,000 clones in the sample, 80% were seen once. Indicated time point: after dendritic cell vaccination, including at tumor progression/relapse. The starting material was blood, obtained after dendritic cell vaccination. The source of these receptors is a human donor with glioblastoma.

V usage is TRBV5-1 and J usage is TRBJ2-7; 7 nucleotides line up with TRBD1. The V segment lost 0 bases and the J segment 0 bases; nucleotides outside the gene matches: 0. The length of the CDR3 is 14 residues. Germline loops: CDR1 SGHRS, CDR2 YFSETQ. The CDR3 region has the DNA TGCGCCAGCAGCTTGGGACAGGGCTCCTACGAGCAGTACTTC. It specifies CASSLGQGSYEQYF.

The CDR3 DNA reads TGTGCCAGCAGTATACAGGATAGTAAAGCTTTCTTT. It codes for CASSIQDSKAFF. The chain uses TRBV6-6 and TRBJ1-1; D perhaps matches TRBD1 (5 bases). V was trimmed by 5 bases and J by 9 bases, leaving 13 bases between them. In germline, CDR1 is MNHNY, CDR2 SVGAGI (reference sequence). The CDR3 is made up of 12 amino acids.

A few counts support this clone. This chain joins TRBV5-6 and TRBJ2-7; 10 bases are shared with TRBD1. V shed 4 bases, J shed 4 bases, and the junction held 8 bases outside the gene matches. Germline CDR1 reads SGHDT; CDR2 reads YYEEEE. The CDR3 covers 15 residues. The chain's CDR3 is CASSLPGQGTYEQYF. The DNA of the CDR3 is TGTGCCAGCAGCCTACCGGGACAGGGGACGTACGAGCAGTACTTC.

The V call is TRBV9, the J call TRBJ1-2; D ambiguous. V gave up 0 bases and J gave up 8 bases, with 17 bases separating them. Germline V gene lookup returns CDR1 SGDLS and CDR2 YYNGEE. There are 15 residues in the CDR3. The CDR3 loop is CASSVGPWVVEGYTF. The CDR3 nucleotides are TGTGCCAGCAGCGTAGGACCCTGGGTAGTGGAGGGCTACACCTTC.

The chain joins TRBV7-6 to TRBJ2-7; TRBD2 might be the D (5 bases). The CDR3 sequence is 14 residues long. The V and J ends lost 5 bases and 7 bases respectively, with 18 bases between them. Germline V gene lookup returns CDR1 SGHVS and CDR2 FNYEAQ. The CDR3 spells CASSRTSVPGEQYF. DNA for the CDR3: TGTGCCAGCAGCCGTACATCCGTCCCGGGGGAGCAGTACTTC.